The T cell receptor beta chain described here comes from a study of human T cells and chemical hapten exposure. About the study: For sensitization, 2% DPC was applied to a 2 cm by 2 cm patch of upper inner arm skin. Study-wide results and caveats: Positively correlated with patch test score were the counts of PT1 expanded TCRs.

Time point of the sample: pre-sensitization, week 0. Treatment reported: therapeutic diphenylcyclopropenone sensitization with weekly scalp DPC. CDR1 and CDR2 (germline): SNHLY, FYNNEI. V was clipped by 6 bases and J by 7 bases, with 27 bases between them. The CDR3 is 18 amino acids. TCRdb independently ran MiXCR on the RACE reads; one entry per CDR3 protein. Counted here are roughly 120,000 distinct CDR3 sequences, roughly 14% occurring once; the ten biggest clones make up roughly 2.8%. A word on this clonotype: What it recognizes is unknown.

This TCR was recovered from a woman under 30 with alopecia areata. Some clones in this sample may be carry-over from other donors' samples. The chain couples TRBV2 to TRBJ2-2; D ambiguous. The sample was whole blood, taken in connection with sensitization to the hapten diphenylcyclopropenone (DPC). The CDR3 coding sequence is TGTGCCAGCAGGACCCCGAGTGGTAGAGTTGAATGGAACGGGGAGCTGTTTTTT. This translates into CASRTPSGRVEWNGELFF.